This T cell receptor (beta chain) came from a study of immune evolution from preneoplasia to lung adenocarcinoma. Study findings and constraints: From normal lung to invasive adenocarcinoma, top clone frequencies appeared to decrease. Normal lung had highest clonality; later lesions appeared denser, more diverse.

V was pared by 7 bases and J by 6 bases, with 6 bases between. The CDR3 spans 10 residues. Comments on this clone: The target antigen is unknown.

Sequencing was performed with immunoSEQ multiplex PCR; in TCRdb, only in-frame clones are kept and a portion is missing. Of around 21,000 clones listed, approximately 75% were seen once; the top ten hold around 5.6%. This chain links TRBV23-1 with TRBJ1-2; D call uncertain. TRBV23-1 is treated as an ORF (open reading frame) with a function not yet certain. The sample was FFPE invasive lung adenocarcinoma tissue. The clonotype was recovered from a person in their sixties or seventies with lung adenocarcinoma. The CDR3 bases are TGCGCCAGCACTCCCCATGGCTACACCTTC. It is translated as CASTPHGYTF.